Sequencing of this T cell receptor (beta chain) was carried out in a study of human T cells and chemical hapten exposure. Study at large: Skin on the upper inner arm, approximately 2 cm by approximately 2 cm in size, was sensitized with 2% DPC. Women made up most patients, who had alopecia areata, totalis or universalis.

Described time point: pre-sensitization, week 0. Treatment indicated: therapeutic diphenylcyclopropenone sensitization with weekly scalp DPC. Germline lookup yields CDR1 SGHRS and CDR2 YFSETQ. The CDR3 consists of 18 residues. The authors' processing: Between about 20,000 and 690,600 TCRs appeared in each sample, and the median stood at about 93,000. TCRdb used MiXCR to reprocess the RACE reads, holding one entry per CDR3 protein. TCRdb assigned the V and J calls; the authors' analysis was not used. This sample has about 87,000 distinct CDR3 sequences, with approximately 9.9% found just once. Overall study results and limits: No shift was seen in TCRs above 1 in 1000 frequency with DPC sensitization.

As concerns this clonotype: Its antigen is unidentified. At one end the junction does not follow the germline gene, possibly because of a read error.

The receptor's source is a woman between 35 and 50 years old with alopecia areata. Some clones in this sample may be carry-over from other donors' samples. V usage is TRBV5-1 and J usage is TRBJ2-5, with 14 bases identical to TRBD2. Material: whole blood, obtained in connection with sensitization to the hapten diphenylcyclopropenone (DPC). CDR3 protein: CASSPWTSGGTLGETRYF. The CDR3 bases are TGCGCCAGCAGCCCTTGGACTAGCGGGGGGACTCTAGGAGAGACCCGGTACTTC. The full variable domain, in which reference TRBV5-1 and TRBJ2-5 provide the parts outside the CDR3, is KAGVTQTPRYLIKTRGQQVTLSCSPISGHRSVSWYQQTPGQGLQFLFEYFSETQRNKGNFPGRFSGRQFSNSRSEMNVSTLELGDSALYLCASSPWTSGGTLGETRYFGPGTRLLVL.